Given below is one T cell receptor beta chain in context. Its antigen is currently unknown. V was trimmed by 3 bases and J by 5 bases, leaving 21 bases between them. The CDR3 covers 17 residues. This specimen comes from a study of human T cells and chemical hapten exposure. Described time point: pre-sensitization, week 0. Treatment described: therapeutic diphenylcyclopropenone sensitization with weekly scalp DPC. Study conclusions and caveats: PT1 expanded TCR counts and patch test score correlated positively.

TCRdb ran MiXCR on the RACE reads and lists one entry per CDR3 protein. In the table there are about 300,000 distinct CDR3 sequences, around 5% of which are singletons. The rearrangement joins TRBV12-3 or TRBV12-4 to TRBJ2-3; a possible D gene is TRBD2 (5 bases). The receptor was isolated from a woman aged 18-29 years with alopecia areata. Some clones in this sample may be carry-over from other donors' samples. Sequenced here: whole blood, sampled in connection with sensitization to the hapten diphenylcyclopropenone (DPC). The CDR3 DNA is TGTGCCAGCAGTTTGGCCCCTCCAGGAGGTATAGGAGATACGCAGTATTTT. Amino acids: CASSLAPPGGIGDTQYF.